In this sample, the clone carrying this T cell receptor (beta chain) turned up a few times. Its target is unknown. The entry originates in a study of T cell responses to AZD1222 COVID-19 vaccine. Study-wide points: Donors skewed white British and female; clonal diversity was possibly underestimated.

The V gene's germline CDR1 is SGHNT and CDR2 YYREEE (reference sequence). With 4 bases clipped from V and 3 bases from J, the junction kept 2 bases outside the gene matches. The CDR3 is 13 amino acids. Using immunoSEQ multiplex PCR, the repertoire was profiled, and TCRdb retains in-frame clones only, with some absent. Of some 140,000 clones listed, 88% are singletons. The sample in question was peripheral blood, obtained 28 days after the second AZD1222 dose. The rearrangement uses TRBV5-4 and TRBJ2-3; TRBD2 matches at 7 bases. This TCR came from an adult who received the AZD1222 COVID-19 vaccine. The CDR3 spells CASSPGGTDTQYF. The CDR3 nucleotides read TGTGCCAGCAGCCCCGGGGGGACAGATACGCAGTATTTT.